Below are 21 T cell receptor gamma chains sequenced from a single sample in a study of gamma-delta chains in newborns, infants, children. TCRdb re-called the reads via CATT. The repertoire holds 4,000 or so gamma-chain clones, about 55% seen once, with approximately 17% in the top ten. The sample comprised blood. These TCRs come from a child who was a newborn, infant or young child, either healthy, febrile or measles-vaccinated (not recorded which).

The chain employs TRGV3 and TRGJ1 or TRGJ2. Assignment of the J gene here rests on matching the DNA to germline, because TCRdb gives none. Looked up from germline, CDR1 is VTNTFY and CDR2 is YDVSTARD (reference sequence). The CDR3 is 14 amino acids. Trimming took 0 bases from V and 2 from J; bases not matched to a gene: 4. The DNA of the CDR3 is TGTGCCACCTGGGACAGGCCGGATTATTATAAGAAACTCTTT. Protein: CATWDRPDYYKKLF.

The J gene is TRGJ1 or TRGJ2, the V gene TRGV8. The germline V gene encodes CDR1 VENAVY and CDR2 YDSYNSRV. The CDR3 consists of 14 residues. Trimming took 3 bases from V and 7 from J; bases not matched to a gene: 12. The CDR3 region is CATWDAPRGYKKLF. CDR3 DNA: TGTGCCACCTGGGATGCCCCACGGGGGTATAAGAAACTCTTT.

Comment on this clone: With only one base between it and a far larger clone, this is likely a read error. This CDR3 is also generated by other DNA sequences in the sample. The chain uses TRGV9 and TRGJP. The J gene, left out of TCRdb, was set here by checking the DNA against germline. Trimming cost V 5 bases and J 2 bases; bases outside gene matches: 0. The CDR3 sequence is 15 residues long. Germline CDR1 and CDR2: GITISATS and ISYDGTV (reference sequence). The CDR3, as DNA: TGTGCCTTGTGGGGGCAAGAGTTGGGCAAAAAAATCAAGGTATTT. This translates into CALWGQELGKKIKVF.

J is TRGJP2 and V is TRGV3. The J gene was missing in TCRdb and was found by matching the end of the DNA to germline. The CDR3 consists of 17 residues. Trimming cost V 0 bases and J 3 bases; bases outside gene matches: 10. Germline V lookup: CDR1 VTNTFY, CDR2 YDVSTARD (reference sequence). CDR3 sequence: CATWDRPGLGSDWIKTF. The CDR3, as DNA: TGTGCCACCTGGGACAGGCCGGGGTTGGGTAGTGATTGGATCAAGACGTTT.

This sequence joins TRGV2 and TRGJ1 or TRGJ2. As TCRdb names no J gene, one was assigned here on the basis of a DNA match to germline. V was pared by 1 base and J by 5 bases, with 11 bases of the junction left unmatched. CDR3 length: 15 residues. Looked up from germline, CDR1 is EGSNGY and CDR2 is YDSYNSKV. CDR3 amino acids: CATWDGYPFDYKKLF. The CDR3 DNA reads as TGTGCCACCTGGGACGGCTACCCCTTTGATTATAAGAAACTCTTT.

This sequence joins TRGV9 and TRGJP2. The J gene is not listed in TCRdb, so it was assigned here from a DNA match to germline. CDR1 is GITISATS, CDR2 ISYDGTV, per germline (reference sequence). The junction had 4 bases not matched to a gene; V was cut back by 0 bases and J by 6 bases. CDR3 size: 14 residues. CDR3 residues: CALWEVLGDWIKTF. CDR3 DNA sequence: TGTGCCTTGTGGGAGGTGCTCGGTGATTGGATCAAGACGTTT.

To note about this clone: The same CDR3 arises from other DNA sequences in this sample as well. This sequence joins TRGV2 and TRGJ1 or TRGJ2. In the absence of a J gene in TCRdb, the DNA was matched to germline to assign it here. With 0 bases clipped from V and 3 bases from J, the junction kept 5 bases outside the gene matches. Germline V gene data show CDR1 as EGSNGY and CDR2 as YDSYNSKV. The CDR3 covers 14 residues. Written as DNA, the CDR3 is TGTGCCACCTGGGACGGGCCGCGTTATTATAAGAAACTCTTT. Its translation: CATWDGPRYYKKLF.

This chain connects TRGV4 to TRGJ1 or TRGJ2. The J gene comes from matching the DNA to germline here; TCRdb lacks it. There are 11 residues in the CDR3. Losses at the gene ends were 1 base for V and 12 bases for J; bases not matched to a gene: 6. CDR1 EGSTGY and CDR2 YDSYTSSV come from the germline V gene. This CDR3 is CATWDGVGKLF. DNA of the CDR3: TGTGCCACCTGGGATGGCGTTGGGAAACTCTTT.

This clone is categorized as large. Other DNA sequences in the sample encode the same CDR3. The genes are TRGV9 and TRGJP. TCRdb supplies no J gene; here it was assigned by aligning the nucleotide sequence to germline. The V gene end was trimmed by 3 bases and the J gene end by 4 bases; junction bases not matched to a gene: 3. There are 16 residues in the CDR3. Germline V gives CDR1 GITISATS, CDR2 ISYDGTV (reference sequence). CDR3 coding DNA: TGTGCCTTGTGGGAGACTCAAGAGTTGGGCAAAAAAATCAAGGTATTT. Its protein is CALWETQELGKKIKVF.

This clone was seen only a few times. This chain connects TRGV9 to TRGJP. In the absence of a J gene in TCRdb, the DNA was matched to germline to assign it here. V was clipped by 6 bases and J by 4 bases; unmatched bases: 3. The CDR3 loop spans 15 amino acids. Germline V lookup: CDR1 GITISATS, CDR2 ISYDGTV (reference sequence). The CDR3 loop reads CALWKQELGKKIKVF. The CDR3 DNA reads as TGTGCCTTGTGGAAACAAGAGTTGGGCAAAAAAATCAAGGTATTT.

As concerns this clone: The sample has other DNA sequences that encode this CDR3 too. The chain carries TRGV4 and TRGJ1 or TRGJ2. Matching the DNA to germline supplied the J gene, which TCRdb does not give. The CDR3 has 11 amino acids. Germline CDR1 is EGSTGY and CDR2 is YDSYTSSV. Germline trimming cut 4 bases from V and 6 bases from J; bases unmatched to any gene: 3. The CDR3 protein is CATWEGYKKLF. The CDR3 nucleotides read TGTGCCACCTGGGAAGGTTATAAGAAACTCTTT.

The chain has TRGV4 and TRGJ1 or TRGJ2. No J segment appears in TCRdb, so it was assigned here by matching the sequence to germline. The CDR3 has 16 amino acids. Germline V lookup: CDR1 EGSTGY, CDR2 YDSYTSSV. The junction had 11 bases not matched to a gene; V was cut back by 2 bases and J by 1 base. This CDR3 reads CATWDARYTNYYKKLF. CDR3 sequence (DNA): TGTGCCACCTGGGATGCTCGCTATACAAATTATTATAAGAAACTCTTT.

The J gene was recorded as TRGJP; no V gene was called. This CDR3 comprises 17 residues. CDR3 in DNA: TGTGCCTTGTGGGAGGCCTGGCAAGAGTTGGGCAAAAAAATCAAGGTATTT. Translated, it gives CALWEAWQELGKKIKVF.

This rearrangement joins TRGV2 to TRGJP2. The J gene, not given by TCRdb, was assigned here from a germline match of the nucleotide sequence. CDR3 size: 12 residues. Germline CDR1 and CDR2: EGSNGY and YDSYNSKV. Germline trimming cut 1 base from V and 12 bases from J; bases unmatched to any gene: 5. CDR3 sequence: CATWDGLRIKTF. The CDR3 nucleotides are TGTGCCACCTGGGACGGTCTCCGGATCAAGACGTTT.

The chain couples TRGV8 to TRGJP2. The J gene, not given by TCRdb, was assigned here from a germline match of the nucleotide sequence. With 2 bases clipped from V and 0 bases from J, the junction kept 3 bases outside the gene matches. Germline CDR1 is VENAVY and CDR2 is YDSYNSRV. There are 15 residues in the CDR3. The CDR3 DNA is TGTGCCACCTGGGATACGAATAGTAGTGATTGGATCAAGACGTTT. Its translation: CATWDTNSSDWIKTF.

Comment on this clone: Other nucleotide sequences in the sample specify the same CDR3. This chain uses TRGV2 with TRGJ1 or TRGJ2. Here the J gene was assigned by germline matching of the DNA, as TCRdb has none. J gave up 7 bases and V 0 bases, and 6 bases lay outside the gene matches. The CDR3 is made up of 13 amino acids. Looked up from germline, CDR1 is EGSNGY and CDR2 is YDSYNSKV. This chain's CDR3 is CATWDGPLYKKLF. The DNA for the CDR3 is TGTGCCACCTGGGACGGGCCGTTATATAAGAAACTCTTT.

Turning to this clone: An end of the junction does not agree with germline; a read error may underlie this. CDR3: CAAWDTNKKLF. CDR3 nucleotide sequence: TGTGCCGCCTGGGATACTAATAAGAAACTCTTT. V is TRGV4 and J is TRGJ1 or TRGJ2. Here the J gene was assigned by germline matching of the DNA, as TCRdb has none. The germline CDR1 and CDR2 sequences are EGSTGY and YDSYTSSV. The CDR3 loop spans 11 amino acids.

A word on this clone: Other DNA sequences in this sample translate to the same CDR3. This chain connects TRGV3 to TRGJ1 or TRGJ2. The J gene, missing from TCRdb, was assigned here through DNA to germline matching. The length of the CDR3 is 13 residues. The V gene's germline CDR1 is VTNTFY and CDR2 YDVSTARD (reference sequence). With 0 bases clipped from V and 7 bases from J, the junction kept 6 bases outside the gene matches. The CDR3 loop is CATWDRPLYKKLF. The CDR3 region has the DNA TGTGCCACCTGGGACAGGCCGCTCTATAAGAAACTCTTT.

V usage is TRGV4 and J usage is TRGJP1. TCRdb offers no J gene call, so here the DNA was matched to germline to obtain one. CDR3 size: 12 residues. After removal of 7 bases from V and 4 bases from J, the junction contained 3 bases not matched to a gene. From germline, CDR1 is EGSTGY and CDR2 YDSYTSSV. CDR3 in amino acids: CATCLTGWFKIF. In DNA form, the CDR3 reads TGTGCCACCTGCCTCACTGGTTGGTTCAAGATATTT.

On this clone: The junction departs from the called germline gene at one end, perhaps through a read error. CDR3 DNA: TGTGCCACCTCGGATGATTGGACCAAGACGTTT. Its translation: CATSDDWTKTF. The V and J genes are TRGV3 and TRGJP2. TCRdb does not report a J gene; here it was assigned by matching the DNA to germline references. The CDR3 runs to 11 residues. Germline lookup yields CDR1 VTNTFY and CDR2 YDVSTARD (reference sequence).

The V call is TRGV2, the J call TRGJ1 or TRGJ2. The J gene is not listed in TCRdb, so it was assigned here from a DNA match to germline. Germline CDR1 EGSNGY, CDR2 YDSYNSKV. This CDR3 has 15 amino acids. The V segment lost 0 bases and the J segment 4 bases; nucleotides outside the gene matches: 9. Here the CDR3 reads CATWDGPGGYYKKLF. CDR3 bases: TGTGCCACCTGGGACGGGCCAGGGGGATATTATAAGAAACTCTTT.